The 27 T cell receptor beta chains given below trace back to one sample, sequenced in a study of response to subunit inactivated influenza vaccine. Each CDR3 protein gets one entry after TCRdb re-called the RT-PCR reads with MiXCR. This sample has approximately 730,000 distinct CDR3 sequences, with approximately 13% found just once. The starting material was PBMCs from blood, obtained less than 15 days before vaccination. Receptors were obtained from a man in his fifties who received an inactivated influenza vaccine.

This clonotype has only a few counts. This chain links TRBV7-9 with TRBJ1-5; D might be TRBD1 (5 bases). Trimming pared 1 base from V and 4 bases from J, leaving 17 bases between. Germline assignment: CDR1 SEHNR and CDR2 FQNEAQ (reference sequence). CDR3 length: 17 residues. CDR3 DNA: TGTGCCAGCAGCTTAGGAGTTGGGGACCGGAGGAATCAGCCCCAGCATTTT. Its protein product is CASSLGVGDRRNQPQHF.

The J gene is TRBJ2-7, the V gene TRBV4-2; D remains unclear. V lost 10 bases and J lost 3, with 19 bases in between. The V gene's germline CDR1 is LGHNA and CDR2 YNFKEQ. The CDR3 is 14 amino acids. For the CDR3, the DNA is TGTGCCATCGGCCCCGGGCTAGGGTTCTACGAGCAGTACTTC. As protein: CAIGPGLGFYEQYF.

The chain recombines TRBV6-5 with TRBJ1-2, with D maybe TRBD1 (6 bases). This CDR3 has 13 residues. The V end was cut by 0 bases, the J end by 8 bases, with 10 bases between. Looked up from germline, CDR1 is MNHEY and CDR2 is SVGAGI. CDR3 DNA: TGTGCCAGCAGTTACTCCCGACAGGAGGGCTACACCTTC. Translation: CASSYSRQEGYTF.

The chain uses TRBV7-9 and TRBJ2-7; maybe TRBD1 (5 bases). The ends were cut back, 2 bases at V and 5 bases at J, with 10 bases in the middle. Germline CDR1 reads SEHNR; CDR2 reads FQNEAQ (reference sequence). The CDR3 consists of 13 residues. CDR3 sequence (DNA): TGTGCCAGCAGCTTACAGGGTTCCCACGAGCAGTACTTC. It is translated as CASSLQGSHEQYF.

This clonotype occurred a few times. The V gene is TRBV9, the J gene TRBJ2-3; tentatively, D is TRBD2 (7 bases). V was shortened by 3 bases and J by 6 bases, with 20 bases between the two germline ends. The CDR3 sequence is 16 residues long. Per germline, CDR1 SGDLS and CDR2 YYNGEE. CDR3 DNA sequence: TGTGCCAGCAGCGCCCAGGGGCGGGGAGGGTCGGATACGCAGTATTTT. Protein sequence: CASSAQGRGGSDTQYF. The variable domain in full, with the rest retrieved from reference TRBV9 and TRBJ2-3, is DSGVTQTPKHLITATGQRVTLRCSPRSGDLSVYWYQQSLDQGLQFLIQYYNGEERAKGNILERFSAQQFPDLHSELNLSSLELGDSALYFCASSAQGRGGSDTQYFGPGTRLTVL.

This clonotype was counted at least ten times. The chain employs TRBV11-2 and TRBJ2-7; TRBD1 matches at 10 bases. The germline gives CDR1 SGHAT, CDR2 FQNNGV. The CDR3 covers 16 residues. V gave up 1 base and J gave up 0 bases; unmatched junction bases: 3. The CDR3 loop is CASSLVGTGASYEQYF. The CDR3, as DNA: TGTGCCAGCAGCTTAGTAGGGACAGGGGCCTCCTACGAGCAGTACTTC.

The V call is TRBV29-1, the J call TRBJ2-1, with D possibly being TRBD1 or TRBD2 (7 bases each). Germline V lookup: CDR1 SQVTM, CDR2 ANQGSEA. This CDR3 comprises 15 residues. The V gene lost 6 bases and the J gene lost 3 bases, with 18 bases spanning the gap. The CDR3 sequence: CSVEPPGGVYNEQFF. DNA of the CDR3: TGCAGCGTCGAACCTCCAGGGGGGGTCTACAATGAGCAGTTCTTC.

This clonotype was detected many times. The V gene is TRBV6-5, the J gene TRBJ2-2; the match to TRBD2 covers 15 bases. With 0 bases clipped from V and 7 bases from J, the junction kept 6 bases outside the gene matches. Germline V gives CDR1 MNHEY, CDR2 SVGAGI. The CDR3 loop spans 18 amino acids. The CDR3 here is CASSYSGLAGGYVGELFF. The CDR3 DNA is TGTGCCAGCAGTTACTCAGGACTAGCGGGAGGGTACGTCGGGGAGCTGTTTTTT.

The chain couples TRBV6-2 or TRBV6-3 to TRBJ2-1; TRBD1 is a possible D gene (6 bases). This CDR3 contains 18 residues. Germline CDR1 reads MNHEY; CDR2 reads SVGEGT. Deletions cut 2 bases from V and 0 bases from J, with 17 bases between. The CDR3 sequence is CASSYPITPDSSYNEQFF. CDR3 DNA sequence: TGTGCCAGCAGTTACCCAATAACCCCGGACAGCTCCTACAATGAGCAGTTCTTC.

This clonotype has more than one count but fewer than ten. The chain combines TRBV9 with TRBJ2-2; the match to TRBD1 covers 9 bases. The germline CDR1 and CDR2 sequences are SGDLS and YYNGEE. CDR3 length: 17 amino acids. The V segment lost 3 bases and the J segment 3 bases; nucleotides outside the gene matches: 9. CDR3 in amino acids: CASSDPRDRVDTGELFF. In nucleotides, the CDR3 is TGTGCCAGCAGCGACCCCCGGGACAGGGTGGACACCGGGGAGCTGTTTTTT.

The chain uses TRBV18 and TRBJ2-3; D gene uncertain. CDR1 is KGHSH, CDR2 LQKENI, per germline. The CDR3 extends over 14 amino acids. V lost 0 bases and J lost 5, with 9 bases in between. Here the CDR3 reads CASSPPGPQDTQYF. DNA for the CDR3: TGTGCCAGCTCACCACCGGGCCCACAAGATACGCAGTATTTT.

The rearrangement uses TRBV3-1 and TRBJ2-7, with D tentatively TRBD1 or TRBD2 (6 bases each). There are 14 residues in the CDR3. Germline V gene data show CDR1 as LGHDT and CDR2 as YNNKEL (reference sequence). The V and J ends lost 5 bases and 2 bases respectively, with 13 bases between them. The CDR3: CASSLQGRPYEQYF. The CDR3 bases are TGTGCCAGCAGCTTGCAGGGGAGGCCCTACGAGCAGTACTTC.

This clonotype was observed many times. This rearrangement joins TRBV7-6 to TRBJ1-6; D call uncertain. CDR3 length: 13 residues. Germline assignment: CDR1 SGHVS and CDR2 FNYEAQ. V was cut by 4 bases and J by 4 bases, with 5 bases left in between. CDR3 residues: CASSSGYNSPLHF. For the CDR3, the DNA is TGTGCCAGCAGCTCCGGTTATAATTCACCCCTCCACTTT.

V usage is TRBV6-2 or TRBV6-3 and J usage is TRBJ2-2; D is possibly TRBD1 (5 bases). CDR1 is MNHEY and CDR2 is SVGEGT in the germline V gene. This CDR3 has 18 residues. Deletions cut 0 bases from V and 4 bases from J, with 18 bases between. The CDR3 is CASSYSIGVSGLTGELFF. CDR3 sequence (DNA): TGTGCCAGCAGTTACTCTATAGGGGTATCAGGCCTCACCGGGGAGCTGTTTTTT.

The chain recombines TRBV12-3 or TRBV12-4 with TRBJ2-5, with D tentatively TRBD2 (5 bases). The V end lost 2 bases, the J end lost 5 bases, and 12 bases lay between the germline ends. The CDR3 contains 14 residues. The CDR3 loop is CASSLPGPGETQYF. Written as DNA, the CDR3 is TGTGCCAGCAGTTTACCCGGGCCGGGGGAGACCCAGTACTTC.

The chain links TRBV11-2 to TRBJ1-1, with D unclear. The CDR3 is made up of 14 amino acids. Per germline, CDR1 SGHAT and CDR2 FQNNGV. Deletions cut 2 bases from V and 3 bases from J, with 10 bases between. CDR3 sequence: CASSLLGRDTEAFF. As DNA, the CDR3 is TGTGCCAGCAGCTTACTTGGCAGAGACACTGAAGCTTTCTTT. The entire variable domain, with the rest obtained from reference TRBV11-2 and TRBJ1-1, is as follows: EAGVAQSPRYKIIEKRQSVAFWCNPISGHATLYWYQQILGQGPKLLIQFQNNGVVDDSQLPKDRFSAERLKGVDSTLKIQPAKLEDSAVYLCASSLLGRDTEAFFGQGTRLTVV.

This clonotype was recorded at least ten times. The chain carries TRBV27 and TRBJ2-7, with a possible D match to TRBD2 (5 bases). Per the germline V gene, CDR1 is MNHEY and CDR2 is SMNVEV (reference sequence). CDR3 length equals 16 residues. V gave up 2 bases and J gave up 0 bases, with 14 bases separating them. The CDR3 sequence: CASSLTRATSSYEQYF. The CDR3 DNA sequence: TGTGCCAGCAGTTTAACGAGGGCAACGAGCTCCTACGAGCAGTACTTC.

This clonotype appeared a few times. This rearrangement joins TRBV7-2 to TRBJ2-1, with 8 bases lining up with TRBD2. The junction had 2 bases not matched to a gene; V was cut back by 0 bases and J by 1 base. Germline V gene data show CDR1 as SGHTA and CDR2 as FQGNSA. There are 16 residues in the CDR3. The CDR3 reads CASSLALAGSYNEQFF. CDR3 nucleotide sequence: TGTGCCAGCAGCTTAGCGCTAGCGGGTTCCTACAATGAGCAGTTCTTC. The variable domain in full, completed from reference TRBV7-2 and TRBJ2-1, reads GAGVSQSPSNKVTEKGKDVELRCDPISGHTALYWYRQSLGQGLEFLIYFQGNSAPDKSGLPSDRFSAERTGGSVSTLTIQRTQQEDSAVYLCASSLALAGSYNEQFFGPGTRLTVL.

The chain joins TRBV27 to TRBJ1-1; D is unresolved. The V gene lost 2 bases and the J gene lost 6 bases, with 13 bases spanning the gap. This CDR3 comprises 14 residues. Germline-derived CDR1 and CDR2 are MNHEY and SMNVEV (reference sequence). CDR3 sequence (DNA): TGTGCCAGCAGTTTAAGCCAACGGGCCCCTGAAGCTTTCTTT. Residues: CASSLSQRAPEAFF.

This clonotype has a handful of counts. The J gene is TRBJ2-3, the V gene TRBV13; D possibly corresponds to TRBD2 (6 bases). The CDR3 length is 15 residues. Germline-derived CDR1 and CDR2 are PRHDT and FYEKMQ (reference sequence). Between the trimmed V and J ends, which lost 2 bases and 2 bases, there was a span of 11 bases. The chain's CDR3 is CASSLTSGYTDTQYF. The CDR3 nucleotides read TGTGCCAGCAGCTTAACAAGCGGGTACACAGATACGCAGTATTTT.

This clonotype was recorded many times. The V gene is TRBV20-1, the J gene TRBJ1-2; D is undetermined. The CDR3 extends over 13 amino acids. Germline CDR1 reads DFQATT; CDR2 reads SNEGSKA (reference sequence). V lost 3 bases, J lost 4 bases, and 12 bases lay in between. The DNA for the CDR3 is TGCAGTGCTAGTGAACTCCTGTCCTATGGCTACACCTTC. The encoded protein is CSASELLSYGYTF.

This CDR3 reads CASSQRDRGAGDTQYF. CDR3 DNA: TGCGCCAGCAGCCAACGCGATCGGGGGGCTGGGGATACGCAGTATTTT. This chain uses TRBV5-1 with TRBJ2-3; D may be TRBD2 (7 bases). Trimming left V 4 bases short and J 6 bases short, with 21 bases between. Germline CDR1 is SGHRS and CDR2 is YFSETQ. CDR3 size: 16 residues.

The CDR3 loop reads CASVKSRPYTDTQYF. The DNA for the CDR3 is TGCGCCAGCGTAAAGTCGAGACCCTACACAGATACGCAGTATTTT. V gene TRBV5-1 combines with J gene TRBJ2-3; D remains ambiguous. Trimming pared 7 bases from V and 2 bases from J, leaving 17 bases between. This CDR3 has 15 residues. CDR1 is SGHRS, CDR2 YFSETQ, per germline.

The CDR3 bases are TGTGCCACCGCGGACAGGGGGCTTTTCGACTATGGCTACACCTTC. Amino acids: CATADRGLFDYGYTF. The rearrangement joins TRBV15 to TRBJ1-2; TRBD1 matches 11 bases. This CDR3 is built from 15 residues. Germline CDR1 and CDR2: LNHNV and YYDKDF (reference sequence). V lost 8 bases, J lost 3 bases, and 8 bases stayed unmatched.

This chain joins TRBV6-5 and TRBJ2-6; 7 bases match TRBD1. The CDR3 consists of 17 residues. Germline V gene sequence: CDR1 MNHEY, CDR2 SVGAGI. The trim removed 4 bases at V and 4 bases at J, leaving 10 bases unmatched. For the CDR3, the DNA is TGTGCCAGCAGTTCTTCCTCAGGGGGTCTAGGGGCCAACGTCCTGACTTTC. The encoded protein is CASSSSSGGLGANVLTF.

The chain couples TRBV12-3 or TRBV12-4 to TRBJ2-3, with a tentative D call TRBD1 (5 bases). This CDR3 contains 13 residues. Trimming removed 4 bases at V and 4 bases at J, with 9 bases between. The CDR3 nucleotides read TGTGCCAGCAGTTCCTTGACAGCAGATACGCAGTATTTT. Protein sequence: CASSSLTADTQYF.

This clonotype was recorded a few times. V gene TRBV12-3 or TRBV12-4 combines with J gene TRBJ2-5; D may correspond to TRBD1 or TRBD2 (5 bases each). This CDR3 region has 15 residues. Trimming took 3 bases from V and 2 from J, leaving 13 bases between them. The CDR3 loop is CASSFPGPGQETQYF. The CDR3 nucleotides are TGTGCCAGCAGTTTCCCGGGACCGGGACAAGAGACCCAGTACTTC.